The present entry profiles one TCR beta chain with its context. Its antigen is unidentified. Expressed TCRB transcripts got sequenced, as all isolated RNA was reverse transcribed. Here immunoSEQ multiplex PCR was the method, and the copy in TCRdb shows in-frame clones only, minus some. The top ten hold roughly 0.42% of the sample, which has around 160,000 clones, roughly 48% seen once. This sample stems from a study of beta chain features in type 1 diabetes. Study-wide background: Patients looked much like healthy donors when it came to age, gender and cell yields. The study, taken as a whole, reports: When VDJ junctions were examined, type 1 diabetes patients showed fewer insertions and more deletions. Whether HLA type influences TCRB rearrangement remained unresolved here.

The CDR3 extends over 17 amino acids. In germline, CDR1 is SGHTA, CDR2 FQGNSA. Unmatched junction bases numbered 13, after V lost 5 bases and J lost 2 bases. Every participating donor gave one draw, a heparinised blood sample averaging roughly 100 mL. The chain combines TRBV7-2 with TRBJ2-3; 7 bases fit TRBD2. The sequenced material came from Tregs from blood. The receptor was isolated from a young man in good health. CDR3 sequence reads: CASSLTGTTNPTDTQYF. DNA of the CDR3: TGTGCCAGCAGCCTCACCGGGACTACCAACCCCACAGATACGCAGTATTTT.